This is a list of T cell receptor beta chains from one sample in a study of long-term antiretroviral therapy in people with HIV. Profiling relied on immunoSEQ multiplex PCR, and the TCRdb table lists in-frame clones only, not all of them. The sample has approximately 27,000 clones, about 90% seen once. This sample comprised unsorted PBMCs, obtained 1.8 years after starting antiretroviral therapy. All receptors come from a woman in her late teens or twenties with HIV. CDR3s include the opening cysteine and the closing phenylalanine or tryptophan. A D gene is named only where the DNA matches it firmly. Clone size is not always given. Where it is, it says once, few, many or a class for expanded clones.

d_call: TRBD1
j_call: TRBJ2-1
clone_size: NA
cdr3_length: 14
v_call: TRBV6-6
cdr3_nt: TGTGCCAGCAGTTACGGACAGGGGGGCAATGAGCAGTTCTTC
cdr3_aa: CASSYGQGGNEQFF

d_call: TRBD1
j_call: TRBJ1-5
clone_size: NA
cdr3_length: 15
v_call: TRBV13
cdr3_nt: TGTGCCAGCAGCTCTACGACAGGGGGCCATCAGCCCCAGCATTTT
cdr3_aa: CASSSTTGGHQPQHF

d_call: NA
j_call: TRBJ1-4
clone_size: NA
cdr3_length: 14
v_call: TRBV6-1
cdr3_nt: TGTGCCAGCAGTGGGGAGACCGATAATGAAAAACTGTTTTTT
cdr3_aa: CASSGETDNEKLFF

d_call: NA
j_call: TRBJ2-7
clone_size: NA
cdr3_length: 13
v_call: TRBV5-1
cdr3_nt: TGCGCCAGCAGCTTGGCCAGGGGGGGCGAGCAGTACTTC
cdr3_aa: CASSLARGGEQYF

d_call: TRBD1
j_call: TRBJ1-1
clone_size: once
cdr3_length: 15
v_call: TRBV15
cdr3_nt: TGTGCCACCAGCAGAGACCGGACAGGGGGAACTGAAGCTTTCTTT
cdr3_aa: CATSRDRTGGTEAFF

d_call: NA
j_call: TRBJ2-2
clone_size: once
cdr3_length: 15
v_call: TRBV19
cdr3_nt: TGTGCCAGTAGCATCCCTAAGGGGACGGTCGGGGAGCTGTTTTTT
cdr3_aa: CASSIPKGTVGELFF

d_call: NA
j_call: TRBJ1-1
clone_size: NA
cdr3_length: 14
v_call: TRBV6-6
cdr3_nt: TGTGCCAGCAGTTACAACCTTATGAACACTGAAGCTTTCTTT
cdr3_aa: CASSYNLMNTEAFF

d_call: NA
j_call: TRBJ1-2
clone_size: NA
cdr3_length: 15
v_call: TRBV28
cdr3_nt: TGTGCCAGCAGACCCGGGGTGGGGCCCCGATATGGCTACACCTTC
cdr3_aa: CASRPGVGPRYGYTF

d_call: NA
j_call: TRBJ2-4
clone_size: NA
cdr3_length: 13
v_call: TRBV28
cdr3_nt: TGTGCCAGCAGTTTTAGGGACAAGAGCATTCAGTACTTC
cdr3_aa: CASSFRDKSIQYF

d_call: TRBD1
j_call: TRBJ2-1
clone_size: NA
cdr3_length: 17
v_call: TRBV11-2
cdr3_nt: TGTGCCAGCAGCTTAACAGGGGTTACTAGCTCCTACAATGAGCAGTTCTTC
cdr3_aa: CASSLTGVTSSYNEQFF

d_call: NA
j_call: TRBJ1-3
clone_size: NA
cdr3_length: 14
v_call: TRBV9
cdr3_nt: TGTGCCAGCAGCGAAGGACCTTATCAAAACACCATATATTTT
cdr3_aa: CASSEGPYQNTIYF

d_call: TRBD2
j_call: TRBJ2-1
clone_size: NA
cdr3_length: 15
v_call: TRBV19
cdr3_nt: TGTGCCAGTGGAACCTCAGCGGGAGAGTGGAATGAGCAGTTCTTC
cdr3_aa: CASGTSAGEWNEQFF

d_call: NA
j_call: TRBJ2-7
clone_size: once
cdr3_length: 16
v_call: TRBV7-2
cdr3_nt: TGTGCCAGCAGCTTAGCCGGTGGGAGTGAAACCTACGAGCAGTACTTC
cdr3_aa: CASSLAGGSETYEQYF

d_call: NA
j_call: TRBJ1-2
clone_size: NA
cdr3_length: 10
v_call: TRBV19
cdr3_nt: TGTGCCAGTAACTCCGGGACTCTAATCTTC
cdr3_aa: CASNSGTLIF

d_call: NA
j_call: TRBJ2-7
clone_size: NA
cdr3_length: 14
v_call: TRBV6-5
cdr3_nt: TGTGCCAGCAGTTTCGCCGAGGCCTCGGGGGAGCAGTACTTC
cdr3_aa: CASSFAEASGEQYF

d_call: NA
j_call: TRBJ2-1
clone_size: NA
cdr3_length: 15
v_call: TRBV5-6
cdr3_nt: TGTGCCAGCAGCCCGCGATCCCAGGAGCACAATGAGCAGTTCTTC
cdr3_aa: CASSPRSQEHNEQFF

d_call: NA
j_call: TRBJ1-3
clone_size: NA
cdr3_length: 13
v_call: TRBV29-1
cdr3_nt: TGCAGCGTTGTTGGGGTCTCTGGAAACACCATATATTTT
cdr3_aa: CSVVGVSGNTIYF

d_call: NA
j_call: TRBJ1-1
clone_size: NA
cdr3_length: 14
v_call: TRBV27
cdr3_nt: TGTGCCAGCAGTTTGGCAGCTGGGACGCCTGAAGCTTTCTTT
cdr3_aa: CASSLAAGTPEAFF

d_call: NA
j_call: TRBJ1-1
clone_size: NA
cdr3_length: 16
v_call: TRBV5-6
cdr3_nt: TGTGCCAGCAGAGAGACGGGGATAAACCAGAACACTGAAGCTTTCTTT
cdr3_aa: CASRETGINQNTEAFF

d_call: NA
j_call: TRBJ2-1
clone_size: NA
cdr3_length: 17
v_call: TRBV7-8
cdr3_nt: TGTGCCAGCAGCTTAGTTCCAGGGTTGAACTCCTACAATGAGCAGTTCTTC
cdr3_aa: CASSLVPGLNSYNEQFF

d_call: TRBD1
j_call: TRBJ2-4
clone_size: NA
cdr3_length: 17
v_call: TRBV27
cdr3_nt: TGTGCCAGCAGTTTAAGGAGGACAGGGGGAGCCAAAAACATTCAGTACTTC
cdr3_aa: CASSLRRTGGAKNIQYF

d_call: NA
j_call: TRBJ1-5
clone_size: NA
cdr3_length: 15
v_call: TRBV15
cdr3_nt: TGTGCCACCAGCAGAGATACGCCCTCGAATCAGCCCCAGCATTTT
cdr3_aa: CATSRDTPSNQPQHF

d_call: TRBD2
j_call: TRBJ2-1
clone_size: NA
cdr3_length: 14
v_call: TRBV6-6
cdr3_nt: TGTGCCAGCCAAACGCGGGAGGGCCAGAATGAGCAGTTCTTC
cdr3_aa: CASQTREGQNEQFF

d_call: TRBD1
j_call: TRBJ1-4
clone_size: NA
cdr3_length: 14
v_call: TRBV6-5
cdr3_nt: TGTGCCAGCAGTCCCGGGACAGGGTGGAAAAAACTGTTTTTT
cdr3_aa: CASSPGTGWKKLFF

d_call: NA
j_call: TRBJ2-1
clone_size: NA
cdr3_length: 15
v_call: TRBV9
cdr3_nt: TGTGCCAGCAGGAGGACAGACAGCTCCTACAATGAGCAGTTCTTC
cdr3_aa: CASRRTDSSYNEQFF

d_call: NA
j_call: TRBJ2-3
clone_size: NA
cdr3_length: 17
v_call: TRBV7-6
cdr3_nt: TGTGCCAGCAGCTCCCCGGGGGGCGGACAGTACACAGATACGCAGTATTTT
cdr3_aa: CASSSPGGGQYTDTQYF

d_call: TRBD2
j_call: TRBJ2-7
clone_size: NA
cdr3_length: 14
v_call: TRBV6-1
cdr3_nt: TGTGCCAGCAGTGGACTAGCGGGTTTCTACGAGCAGTACTTC
cdr3_aa: CASSGLAGFYEQYF

d_call: NA
j_call: TRBJ1-2
clone_size: NA
cdr3_length: 14
v_call: TRBV6-5
cdr3_nt: TGTGCCAGCAGTTACTCCACTCAGCAGGCTGGCTACACCTTC
cdr3_aa: CASSYSTQQAGYTF

d_call: NA
j_call: TRBJ2-7
clone_size: once
cdr3_length: 16
v_call: TRBV21-1
cdr3_nt: TGTGCCAGCAGCACCTTTCCGTTGGGGAGCTCCTACGAGCAGTACTTC
cdr3_aa: CASSTFPLGSSYEQYF

d_call: TRBD1
j_call: TRBJ2-3
clone_size: NA
cdr3_length: 16
v_call: TRBV4-3
cdr3_nt: TGCGCCAGCAGCCGCTCGGACAGGGGGCCGACAGATACGCAGTATTTT
cdr3_aa: CASSRSDRGPTDTQYF

d_call: TRBD1
j_call: TRBJ1-2
clone_size: NA
cdr3_length: 14
v_call: TRBV6-5
cdr3_nt: TGTGCCAGCAGTCTACAGGGGGCTCTGGAGGGCTACACCTTC
cdr3_aa: CASSLQGALEGYTF

d_call: NA
j_call: TRBJ2-7
clone_size: medium-sized
cdr3_length: 14
v_call: TRBV15
cdr3_nt: TGTGCCACCAGCAGACTCAGAGGGCTTAGCGAGCAGTACTTC
cdr3_aa: CATSRLRGLSEQYF

d_call: TRBD1
j_call: TRBJ1-2
clone_size: NA
cdr3_length: 13
v_call: TRBV9
cdr3_nt: TGTGCCAGCAGCGTAGACAGGGGTAGTGGCTACACCTTC
cdr3_aa: CASSVDRGSGYTF

d_call: NA
j_call: TRBJ1-5
clone_size: NA
cdr3_length: 15
v_call: TRBV25-1
cdr3_nt: TGTGCCAGCAGTGAATCCAGGGTTGCGGAGCAGCCCCAGCATTTT
cdr3_aa: CASSESRVAEQPQHF